This TCR beta chain is from a study of CD8 T cells in Susac syndrome. Study results and limitations: As the study acknowledged, the number of individuals who were part of its TCR sequencing and HLA analysis was relatively small.

Germline values: CDR1 KGHDR, CDR2 SFDVKD. The CDR3 runs 16 residues. After removal of 7 bases from V and 2 bases from J, the junction contained 12 bases not matched to a gene. In the case of this clonotype: Its specificity is unknown.

High-throughput TCR beta sequencing covered peripheral CD8+ and CD4+ T cells. Negative isolation was applied to CD8+ and CD4+ T cells, and FACS enrichment was applied to TEMRA cells. cDNA came from about 0.5 to 1 ug RNA primed by random hexamers. TCR beta CDR3 was amplified by immunoSEQ covering 54 Vbeta and 13 Jbeta. Each CDR3 protein gets one entry after TCRdb re-called the immunoSEQ multiplex PCR reads with MiXCR. The sample comprises approximately 200,000 distinct CDR3 sequences, more than 85% of which are singletons, and around 0.076% rests with the top ten. The sequenced sample was CD4+ T cells from PBMCs. This rearrangement joins TRBV24-1 to TRBJ2-7; 8 bases match TRBD1. The source of this sequence is a human donor with multiple sclerosis. Here the CDR3 DNA reads TGTGCCACCAGGGAACTAACAGGGGGATGTACCTACGAGCAGTACGTC. This gives the protein CATRELTGGCTYEQYV.